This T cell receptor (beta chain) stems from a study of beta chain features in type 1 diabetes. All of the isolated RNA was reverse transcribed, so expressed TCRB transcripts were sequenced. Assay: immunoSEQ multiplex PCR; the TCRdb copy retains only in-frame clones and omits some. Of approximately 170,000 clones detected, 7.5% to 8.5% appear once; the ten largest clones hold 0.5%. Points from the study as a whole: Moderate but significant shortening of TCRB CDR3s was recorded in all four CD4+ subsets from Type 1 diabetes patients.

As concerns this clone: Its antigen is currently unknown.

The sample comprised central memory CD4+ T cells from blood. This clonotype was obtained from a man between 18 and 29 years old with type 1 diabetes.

The CDR3 region is CASSMALTGVYQETQYF. The CDR3 DNA reads TGTGCCAGCAGCATGGCCCTAACGGGGGTTTACCAAGAGACCCAGTACTTC. This rearrangement joins TRBV11-2 to TRBJ2-5; D is perhaps TRBD2 (6 bases). There are 17 residues in the CDR3. Looked up from germline, CDR1 is SGHAT and CDR2 is FQNNGV. The V and J ends lost 5 bases and 0 bases respectively, with 19 bases between them.